This TCR beta chain was observed in a study of CD4 T cells in relation to SARS-CoV-2 and coronaviruses. Study summary: No peptide or an HIV-1 Nef peptide pool served as negative control. The HLA restriction of the shared crossreactive spike epitopes was mapped.

Profiling relied on immunoSEQ multiplex PCR, and the TCRdb table lists in-frame clones only, not all of them. This sample yields tens of thousands of clones, of which roughly 82% are seen a single time; roughly 15% belongs to the top ten. Trimming shortened V by 2 bases and J by 3 bases, and 7 bases separated the two germline ends. The CDR3 sequence is 13 residues long. Germline-derived CDR1 and CDR2 are MNHEY and SVGAGI. Before the COVID-19 pandemic, during about 2011-2019, CD4+ T cells were taken from unexposed donors. After ten to eleven days of culture, CD4+ T cells were isolated. A note on this clone: Its antigen remains unknown.

Study-level findings and limits: The cross-reactivity analysis covered only spike protein, not other viral proteins.

The TCR sequence derives from a human donor in good health. Sequencing used CD4+ T cells from PBMCs, cultured in vitro. J is TRBJ1-2 and V is TRBV6-5, with a weak D call TRBD1 (6 bases). In DNA, the CDR3 is TGTGCCAGCAGTTACGGACAGTACTATGGCTACACCTTC. This sequence encodes CASSYGQYYGYTF.